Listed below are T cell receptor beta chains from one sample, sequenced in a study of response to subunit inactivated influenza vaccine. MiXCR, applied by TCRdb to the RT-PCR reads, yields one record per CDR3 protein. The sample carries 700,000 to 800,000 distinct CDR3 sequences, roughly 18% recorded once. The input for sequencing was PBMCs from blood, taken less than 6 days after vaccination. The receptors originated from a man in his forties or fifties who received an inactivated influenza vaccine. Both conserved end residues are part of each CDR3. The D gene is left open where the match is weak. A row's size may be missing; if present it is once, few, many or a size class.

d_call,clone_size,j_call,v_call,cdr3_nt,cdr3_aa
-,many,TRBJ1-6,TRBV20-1,TGCAGTGCTAGAGAAGCGGGGGCCTTAAACTCACCCCTCCACTTT,CSAREAGALNSPLHF
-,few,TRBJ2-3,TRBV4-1,TGCGCCAGCAGCCAATTCGACCGGGACCCAAGCACAGATACGCAGTATTTT,CASSQFDRDPSTDTQYF
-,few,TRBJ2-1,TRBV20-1,TGCAGTGCTAGAAGGGACTCTTACAATGAGCAGTTCTTC,CSARRDSYNEQFF
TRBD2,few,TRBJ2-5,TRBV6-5,TGTGCCAGCAGTTACTCGGGGACTAGCGGACCTCGTGAGACCCAGTACTTC,CASSYSGTSGPRETQYF
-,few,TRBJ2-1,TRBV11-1,TGTGCCAGCAGCTTCCCGGGTGGGGCCTACAATGAGCAGTTCTTC,CASSFPGGAYNEQFF
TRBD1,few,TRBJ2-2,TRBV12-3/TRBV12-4,TGTGCCAGCAGTTTGGACAGGCGAGGCGGGGAGCTGTTTTTT,CASSLDRRGGELFF
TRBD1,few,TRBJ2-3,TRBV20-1,TGCAGTGCTAGCGACCCGGGACAGGCCCTTTTCAAGTATTTT,CSASDPGQALFKYF
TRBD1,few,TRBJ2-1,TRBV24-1,TGTGCCACCAGTGATTCGGGGACAGGTGCCTACAATGAGCAGTTCTTC,CATSDSGTGAYNEQFF
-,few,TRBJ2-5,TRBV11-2,TGTGCCAGCAGCTCCACTAGGAAGGAGACCCAGTACTTC,CASSSTRKETQYF
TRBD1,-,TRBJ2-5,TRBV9,TGTGCCAGCAGCTTCGACAGGGGTGCAGAGACCCAGTACTTC,CASSFDRGAETQYF
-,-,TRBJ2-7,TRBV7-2,TGTGCCAGCAGCTTATCAGAGATCCGCTACGAGCAGTACTTC,CASSLSEIRYEQYF
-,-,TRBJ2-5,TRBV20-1,TGCAGTGCCGAAGGACACCCGATGGAGGAGACCCAGTACTTC,CSAEGHPMEETQYF
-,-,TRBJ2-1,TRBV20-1,TGCAGTGCTAGAGATATGTCTAGAAGAAGGGATGAGCAGTTCTTC,CSARDMSRRRDEQFF
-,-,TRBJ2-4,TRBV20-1,TGCAGTGCTCAAGGCGGAAACCTAAACATTCAGTACTTC,CSAQGGNLNIQYF
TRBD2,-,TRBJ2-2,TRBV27,TGTGCCAGCAGTTTAGAGCCTAGCGGGAACTCCGGGGAGCTGTTTTTT,CASSLEPSGNSGELFF
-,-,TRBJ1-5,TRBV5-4,TGTGCCAGCAGCTTGGCAGGGTCGGGCAATCAGCCCCAGCATTTT,CASSLAGSGNQPQHF
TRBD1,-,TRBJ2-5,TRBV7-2,TGTGCCAGCAGTTTTAGGGGGCTTAGGGAGACCCAGTACTTC,CASSFRGLRETQYF
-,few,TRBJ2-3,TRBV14,TGTGCCAGCAGCCAACTCCGAACGGGGGATACGCAGTATTTT,CASSQLRTGDTQYF
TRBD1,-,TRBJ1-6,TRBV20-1,TGCAGTGCTAGAGGCGCAGGGGGTAATTCACCCCTCCACTTT,CSARGAGGNSPLHF
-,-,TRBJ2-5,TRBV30,TGTGCCTGGAGCACCTCTCTCGCGGCCCAGTACTTC,CAWSTSLAAQYF
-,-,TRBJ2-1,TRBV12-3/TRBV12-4,TGTGCCAGCAGAAATGACGCTTACAATGAGCAGTTCTTC,CASRNDAYNEQFF
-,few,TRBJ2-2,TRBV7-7,TGTGCTAGCAGTCCCCAACGGTCGAACACCGGGGAGCTGTTTTTT,CASSPQRSNTGELFF
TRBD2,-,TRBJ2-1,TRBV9,TGTGCCAGCAGCGTAGGGTCGTCGGCGGGAGGCCCCTACAATGAGCAGTTCTTC,CASSVGSSAGGPYNEQFF
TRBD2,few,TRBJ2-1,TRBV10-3,TGTGCCATCACCATTAGCGGGGGGGCTCTCAATGAGCAGTTCTTC,CAITISGGALNEQFF
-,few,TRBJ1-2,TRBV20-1,TGCAGTGCTAGAGCGACAGTCATTAACTATGGCTACACCTTC,CSARATVINYGYTF
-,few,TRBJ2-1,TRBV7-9,TGTGCCAGCAGCTTACCCACTGAGCAGTTCTTC,CASSLPTEQFF
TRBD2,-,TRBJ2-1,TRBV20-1,TGCAGTGTGGCTAGCGGGAGGCAGGGGTCCTACAATGAGCAGTTCTTC,CSVASGRQGSYNEQFF
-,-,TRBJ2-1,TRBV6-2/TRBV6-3,TGTGCCAGCGCTAGGACTGGGGAGCAGTTCTTC,CASARTGEQFF
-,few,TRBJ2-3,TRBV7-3,TGTGCCAGCAGCCTTGGGCCGATAGATACGCAGTATTTT,CASSLGPIDTQYF
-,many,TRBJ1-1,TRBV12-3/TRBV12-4,TGTGCCAGCAGTCCCTTAAAACCTAACACTGAAGCTTTCTTT,CASSPLKPNTEAFF
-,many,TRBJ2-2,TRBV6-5,TGTGCCAGCAGTTACTCCCGGACGAACACCGGGGAGCTGTTTTTT,CASSYSRTNTGELFF
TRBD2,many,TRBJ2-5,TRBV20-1,TGCAGTGCAAGGACTAGCGGGACGCTTATTGAGACCCAGTACTTC,CSARTSGTLIETQYF
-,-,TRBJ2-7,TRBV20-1,TGCAGTGCCCTTGGACCCGGCGAGCAGTACTTC,CSALGPGEQYF
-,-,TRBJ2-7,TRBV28,TGTGCCAGCAGTTTGACTAGATCCGGTTACGAGCAGTACTTC,CASSLTRSGYEQYF
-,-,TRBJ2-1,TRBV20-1,TGCAGTGCTGGGAAATCCGGGACCTCGTATTACAATGAGCAGTTCTTC,CSAGKSGTSYYNEQFF
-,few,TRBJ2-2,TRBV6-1,TGTGCCAGCACCCTGGGGGCAAACCCCACCGGGGAGCTGTTTTTT,CASTLGANPTGELFF
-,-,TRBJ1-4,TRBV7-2,TGTGCCAGCAGCTTAGGCGCAGCGGAAAAACTGTTTTTT,CASSLGAAEKLFF
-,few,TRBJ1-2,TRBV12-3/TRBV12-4,TGTGCCAGCAGTTTAGCGGGGAGGGACTATGGCTACACCTTC,CASSLAGRDYGYTF
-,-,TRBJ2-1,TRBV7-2,TGTGCCAGCAGCTCGGACTATTCGTCTGAGCAGTTCTTC,CASSSDYSSEQFF
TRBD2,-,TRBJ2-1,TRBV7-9,TGTGCCAGCAGCCTTCTAGCGGGAGGAGCGGGTGAGCAGTTCTTC,CASSLLAGGAGEQFF
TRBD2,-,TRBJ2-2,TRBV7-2,TGTGCCAGCAGCATGAGCGGGGGGACCACCGGGGAGCTGTTTTTT,CASSMSGGTTGELFF
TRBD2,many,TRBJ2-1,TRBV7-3,TGTGCCAGCAGCTTAAGGGCGGGAGGGGGTCTCTCCTACAATGAGCAGTTCTTC,CASSLRAGGGLSYNEQFF
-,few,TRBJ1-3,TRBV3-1,TGTGCCAGCATACCAGGCAACTCTGGAAACACCATATATTTT,CASIPGNSGNTIYF
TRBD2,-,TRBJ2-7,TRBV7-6,TGTGCCAGCAGCGCCCGACTAGCGGGTGGCTACGAGCAGTACTTC,CASSARLAGGYEQYF
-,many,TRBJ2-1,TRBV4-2,TGTGCCAGCAGCCAAGAGTGGGACAATGAGCAGTTCTTC,CASSQEWDNEQFF
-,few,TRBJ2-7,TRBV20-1,TGCAGTGCTAGTCCGGCTAGCGAGACCTACGAGCAGTACTTC,CSASPASETYEQYF
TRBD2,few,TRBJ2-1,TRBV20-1,TGCAGTGCTAGAGATGGAACGACTAGCGGGTACATCTACAATGAGCAGTTCTTC,CSARDGTTSGYIYNEQFF
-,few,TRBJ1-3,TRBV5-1,TGCGCCAGCAGCCCGGACGAGACAGGCACAAACACCATATATTTT,CASSPDETGTNTIYF
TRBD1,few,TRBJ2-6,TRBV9,TGTGCCAGCAGCCACCGGGACAGGGCCTTCGTCTCTGGGGCCAACGTCCTGACTTTC,CASSHRDRAFVSGANVLTF